The 25 T cell receptor beta chains below all came from one sample that was sequenced in a study of identical twins. TCRdb called the 5' RACE reads again in MiXCR, with one record for every CDR3 protein. Found here are 400,000 to 500,000 distinct CDR3 sequences, 13% to 15% of them singletons; the top ten hold approximately 0.98%. This same sample was also taken into another study, of yellow fever vaccine responses in identical twins.

Sequenced sample: CD4+ T cells sorted from blood. These receptors were obtained from a woman aged 18-29 years in good health.

The chain joins TRBV20-1 to TRBJ2-1; D unresolved. V lost 5 bases, J lost 0 bases, and 17 bases lay in between. CDR3 length: 16 amino acids. Germline V CDR1 and CDR2: DFQATT, SNEGSKA (reference sequence). CDR3 nucleotides: TGCAGTGCTCCCATGAGTGAAGCGAGCTCCTACAATGAGCAGTTCTTC. The encoded protein is CSAPMSEASSYNEQFF.

The chain is built from TRBV20-1 and TRBJ2-7, with D possibly TRBD1 on 5 matching bases. Trimming cost V 3 bases and J 5 bases, with 17 bases left between them. Germline V lookup: CDR1 DFQATT, CDR2 SNEGSKA (reference sequence). The CDR3 is 14 amino acids. The CDR3 loop reads CSARPLGHPNEQYF. CDR3 in DNA: TGCAGTGCTAGGCCTTTAGGACACCCTAACGAGCAGTACTTC.

CDR3 amino acids: CASSPGPMNTGELFF. CDR3 nucleotide sequence: TGTGCCAGTAGTCCGGGACCGATGAACACCGGGGAGCTGTTTTTT. This sequence joins TRBV19 and TRBJ2-2; D possibly matches TRBD1 or TRBD2 (5 bases each). From germline, CDR1 is LNHDA and CDR2 SQIVND (reference sequence). CDR3 length: 15 residues. V was shortened by 5 bases and J by 1 base, with 11 bases between the two germline ends.

This chain connects TRBV6-5 to TRBJ2-5; 7 nucleotides agree with TRBD2. Germline V gene lookup returns CDR1 MNHEY and CDR2 SVGAGI. The V gene end was trimmed by 0 bases and the J gene end by 0 bases; junction bases not matched to a gene: 10. CDR3 length: 18 amino acids. CDR3 bases: TGTGCCAGCAGTTACTCGGGTAGGCTAGCGGATAACCAAGAGACCCAGTACTTC. Translated, it gives CASSYSGRLADNQETQYF.

The chain carries TRBV18 and TRBJ2-7; D perhaps matches TRBD1 (6 bases). Trimming pared 4 bases from V and 7 bases from J, leaving 26 bases between. Germline CDR1 is KGHSH and CDR2 is LQKENI. The CDR3 length is 17 residues. CDR3 coding DNA: TGTGCCAGCTCACTTTTGTCCTTGGGGGCCCAGCCCTCGGAGCAGTACTTC. The encoded protein is CASSLLSLGAQPSEQYF. Looking up the rest from reference TRBV18 and TRBJ2-7 gives the full variable domain: NAGVMQNPRHLVRRRGQEARLRCSPMKGHSHVYWYRQLPEEGLKFMVYLQKENIIDESGMPKERFSAEFPKEGPSILRIQQVVRGDSAAYFCASSLLSLGAQPSEQYFGPGTRLTVT.

This clonotype was recorded at least ten times. The CDR3 protein is CASRLRDSQETQYF. The CDR3 region has the DNA TGTGCCAGCAGACTCCGGGACAGCCAAGAGACCCAGTACTTC. V usage is TRBV12-3 or TRBV12-4 and J usage is TRBJ2-5, with 7 bases lining up with TRBD1. With 6 bases clipped from V and 1 base from J, the junction kept 5 bases outside the gene matches. This CDR3 comprises 14 residues.

The chain is built from TRBV5-1 and TRBJ2-5; no firm D call. The length of the CDR3 is 13 residues. From germline, CDR1 is SGHRS and CDR2 YFSETQ. V was pared by 0 bases and J by 5 bases, with 8 bases between. As DNA, the CDR3 is TGCGCCAGCAGCTTGGAAGACTTCGAGACCCAGTACTTC. Translation: CASSLEDFETQYF.

This chain links TRBV6-5 with TRBJ1-1; D uncertain. This CDR3 comprises 11 residues. The V gene lost 8 bases and the J gene lost 7 bases, with 11 bases spanning the gap. Germline V CDR1 and CDR2: MNHEY, SVGAGI. CDR3 amino acids: CASYTPSEAFF. Here the CDR3 DNA reads TGTGCCAGCTACACACCGAGTGAAGCTTTCTTT.

The J gene is TRBJ1-2, the V gene TRBV7-9, with TRBD1 matching over 8 bases. V trimming: 1 base; J trimming: 4 bases; junction bases outside the gene matches: 8. The germline CDR1 and CDR2 sequences are SEHNR and FQNEAQ (reference sequence). This CDR3 contains 16 residues. The chain's CDR3 is CASSLGSGQGAYGYTF. In DNA form, the CDR3 reads TGTGCCAGCAGCTTAGGGTCCGGACAGGGTGCCTATGGCTACACCTTC.

This clonotype was seen a handful of times. The chain links TRBV2 to TRBJ2-3, with D unresolved. This CDR3 has 12 residues. CDR1 is SNHLY, CDR2 FYNNEI, per germline. The ends were cut back, 10 bases at V and 4 bases at J, with 12 bases in the middle. The CDR3 bases are TGTGCCACCTGGGGTTCTGCAGATACGCAGTATTTT. It translates to CATWGSADTQYF.

This chain connects TRBV2 to TRBJ2-1; D may be TRBD2 (6 bases). Trimming removed 6 bases from V and 7 bases from J, with 16 bases in between. The CDR3 has 14 amino acids. CDR1 and CDR2 (germline): SNHLY, FYNNEI. In nucleotides, the CDR3 is TGTGCCAGCAGCGACGCGGCGGGGACGAATGAGCAGTTCTTC. Protein product: CASSDAAGTNEQFF.

This clonotype has only a few counts. The genes are TRBV10-2 and TRBJ2-1, with TRBD2 matching 11 bases. The CDR3 spans 14 residues. Per germline, CDR1 WSHSY and CDR2 SAAADI. Germline trimming cut 7 bases from V and 6 bases from J; bases unmatched to any gene: 5. The chain's CDR3 is CASKPTSGSNEQFF. The CDR3 coding sequence is TGCGCCAGCAAACCTACTAGCGGGAGCAATGAGCAGTTCTTC.

The CDR3 is CASSQVRGAGNEQFF. The CDR3 DNA reads as TGTGCCAGCAGCCAAGTACGGGGGGCGGGTAATGAGCAGTTCTTC. The chain uses TRBV3-1 and TRBJ2-1, with a tentative D call TRBD2 (7 bases). This CDR3 spans 15 amino acids. Deletions cut 1 base from V and 7 bases from J, with 14 bases between. Per germline, CDR1 LGHDT and CDR2 YNNKEL (reference sequence).

The V and J genes are TRBV19 and TRBJ2-3, with TRBD2 identical over 10 bases. Trimming removed 5 bases from V and 3 bases from J; junction bases left unmatched: 5. The CDR3 is made up of 15 amino acids. CDR1 and CDR2 from the germline V gene are LNHDA and SQIVND (reference sequence). Here the CDR3 DNA reads TGTGCCAGTAGTGAGTCAGCGGGGGGGACAGATACGCAGTATTTT. Translating gives CASSESAGGTDTQYF.

This clonotype was counted between two and nine times. The genes are TRBV15 and TRBJ2-3; D is unclear. This CDR3 has 15 amino acids. The germline CDR1 and CDR2 sequences are LNHNV and YYDKDF (reference sequence). Trimming shortened V by 5 bases and J by 7 bases, and 19 bases separated the two germline ends. The CDR3 reads CATSPIMKGPHTQYF. The CDR3 DNA is TGTGCCACCAGCCCAATAATGAAAGGTCCCCATACGCAGTATTTT. Drawing the rest from reference TRBV15 and TRBJ2-3, the complete variable domain is DAMVIQNPRYQVTQFGKPVTLSCSQTLNHNVMYWYQQKSSQAPKLLFHYYDKDFNNEADTPDNFQSRRPNTSFCFLDIRSPGLGDTAMYLCATSPIMKGPHTQYFGPGTRLTVL.

Only a few counts were recorded for this clonotype. This chain connects TRBV3-1 to TRBJ1-1; 10 bases align to TRBD1. This CDR3 has 13 residues. The V and J ends lost 3 bases and 8 bases, in that order; junction bases with no gene match: 3. Germline V CDR1 and CDR2: LGHDT, YNNKEL (reference sequence). CDR3 sequence: CASSQADRGEAFF. The CDR3 DNA is TGTGCCAGCAGCCAGGCGGACAGGGGGGAAGCTTTCTTT.

This clonotype was detected ten times or more. The gene calls are TRBV25-1 and TRBJ2-4, with D unclear. The CDR3 is 11 amino acids. V shed 4 bases and J shed 10 bases, with 8 bases lying between them. The germline V gene encodes CDR1 MGHDK and CDR2 SYGVNS. The CDR3 DNA reads TGTGCCAGCAGTGGCCAGTTTATTCAGTACTTC. It translates to CASSGQFIQYF.

The sample holds many counts of this clonotype. V usage is TRBV12-3 or TRBV12-4 and J usage is TRBJ1-5; no clear D gene. Trimming shortened V by 6 bases and J by 3 bases, and 6 bases separated the two germline ends. The CDR3 runs 12 residues. This chain's CDR3 is CASSRSNQPQHF. DNA of the CDR3: TGTGCCAGCAGCCGATCCAATCAGCCCCAGCATTTT.

This sequence joins TRBV6-2 or TRBV6-3 and TRBJ1-5; tentatively, D is TRBD1 (5 bases). In germline, CDR1 is MNHEY, CDR2 SVGEGT. The V end was cut by 6 bases, the J end by 2 bases, with 14 bases between. The length of the CDR3 is 15 residues. For the CDR3, the DNA is TGTGCCAGCAGAAGTGGTGGGGCAGGCAATCAGCCCCAGCATTTT. Translating it yields CASRSGGAGNQPQHF.

This chain joins TRBV20-1 and TRBJ2-4, with D unclear. The germline V gene has CDR1 DFQATT and CDR2 SNEGSKA (reference sequence). The CDR3 length is 11 residues. V dropped 2 bases and J dropped 4 bases, with 3 bases sitting between them. CDR3 sequence (DNA): TGCAGTGCTAGACAGAAAAACATTCAGTACTTC. This gives the protein CSARQKNIQYF.

This clonotype appeared many times. The chain joins TRBV7-2 to TRBJ2-3, with TRBD2 matching 9 bases. Germline lookup yields CDR1 SGHTA and CDR2 FQGNSA. V shed 5 bases and J 5 bases; nucleotides not matched to a gene: 11. This CDR3 has 16 amino acids. The CDR3 reads CASSQGGGLAKDTQYF. The CDR3 DNA is TGTGCCAGCAGCCAGGGCGGGGGACTAGCAAAAGATACGCAGTATTTT. Using reference TRBV7-2 and TRBJ2-3 for the parts outside the CDR3, the full variable domain is GAGVSQSPSNKVTEKGKDVELRCDPISGHTALYWYRQSLGQGLEFLIYFQGNSAPDKSGLPSDRFSAERTGGSVSTLTIQRTQQEDSAVYLCASSQGGGLAKDTQYFGPGTRLTVL.

This clonotype came up a few times. This chain connects TRBV19 to TRBJ2-5; TRBD2 might be the D (5 bases). The CDR3 length is 13 residues. The V end was cut by 9 bases, the J end by 2 bases, with 13 bases between. CDR1 is LNHDA, CDR2 SQIVND, per germline (reference sequence). The CDR3 reads CASAPGNQETQYF. CDR3 coding DNA: TGTGCCAGCGCACCGGGAAATCAAGAGACCCAGTACTTC.

CDR3 nucleotides: TGTGCCAGCAGTTTACAGACTAGCGGGGGTCGGGATACGCAGTATTTT. It translates to CASSLQTSGGRDTQYF. V usage is TRBV12-3 or TRBV12-4 and J usage is TRBJ2-3; 12 positions match TRBD2. This CDR3 spans 16 amino acids. V lost 2 bases to trimming and J lost 6 bases; unmatched junction nucleotides: 6.

This clonotype was picked up a small number of times. The CDR3 protein is CASSRAGLSSYNEQFF. The CDR3 DNA reads as TGTGCCAGCTCGCGGGCAGGGTTGAGCTCCTACAATGAGCAGTTCTTC. The chain is built from TRBV18 and TRBJ2-1; possibly TRBD1 or TRBD2 for D (5 bases each). V lost 6 bases and J 0 bases, leaving 15 bases between the germline ends. Germline lookup yields CDR1 KGHSH and CDR2 LQKENI. The CDR3 extends over 16 amino acids.

This clonotype was seen a few times. The chain couples TRBV20-1 to TRBJ1-5; TRBD1 matches 7 bases. After removal of 4 bases from V and 6 bases from J, the junction contained 6 bases not matched to a gene. Germline values: CDR1 DFQATT, CDR2 SNEGSKA (reference sequence). The CDR3 covers 13 residues. The CDR3 coding sequence is TGCAGTGCTAACCAGGGGGTCCGTCAGCCCCAGCATTTT. Protein sequence: CSANQGVRQPQHF.